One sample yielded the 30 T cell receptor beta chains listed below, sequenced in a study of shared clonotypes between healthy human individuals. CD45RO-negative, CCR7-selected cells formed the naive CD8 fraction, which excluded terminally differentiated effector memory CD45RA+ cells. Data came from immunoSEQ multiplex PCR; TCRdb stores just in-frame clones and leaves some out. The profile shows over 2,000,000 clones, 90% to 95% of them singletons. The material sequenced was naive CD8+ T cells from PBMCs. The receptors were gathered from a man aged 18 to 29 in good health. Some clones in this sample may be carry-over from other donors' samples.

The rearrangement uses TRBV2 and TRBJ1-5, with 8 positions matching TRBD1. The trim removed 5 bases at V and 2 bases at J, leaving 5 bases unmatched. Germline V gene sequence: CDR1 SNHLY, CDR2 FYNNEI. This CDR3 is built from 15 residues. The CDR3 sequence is CASSRDRGRNQPQHF. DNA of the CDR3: TGTGCCAGCAGTCGTGACAGGGGACGCAATCAGCCCCAGCATTTT.

The CDR3 spells CASSLGGDPYEQYF. The CDR3 nucleotides are TGTGCCAGCAGCCTCGGAGGTGATCCCTACGAGCAGTACTTC. The rearrangement uses TRBV9 and TRBJ2-7; maybe TRBD2 (5 bases). V was shortened by 4 bases and J by 2 bases, with 13 bases between the two germline ends. Germline V gene data show CDR1 as SGDLS and CDR2 as YYNGEE. The CDR3 covers 14 residues.

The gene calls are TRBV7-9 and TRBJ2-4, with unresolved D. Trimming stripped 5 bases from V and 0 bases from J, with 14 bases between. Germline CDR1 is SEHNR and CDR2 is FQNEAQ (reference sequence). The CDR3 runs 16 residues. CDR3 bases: TGTGCCAGCAGCCCAGGACGGATGCTAGCCAAAAACATTCAGTACTTC. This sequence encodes CASSPGRMLAKNIQYF.

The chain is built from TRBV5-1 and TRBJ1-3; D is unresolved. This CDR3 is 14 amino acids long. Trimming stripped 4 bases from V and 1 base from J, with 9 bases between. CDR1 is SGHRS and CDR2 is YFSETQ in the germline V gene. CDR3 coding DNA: TGCGCCAGCAGCCGGGTGGGGTCTGGAAACACCATATATTTT. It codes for CASSRVGSGNTIYF.

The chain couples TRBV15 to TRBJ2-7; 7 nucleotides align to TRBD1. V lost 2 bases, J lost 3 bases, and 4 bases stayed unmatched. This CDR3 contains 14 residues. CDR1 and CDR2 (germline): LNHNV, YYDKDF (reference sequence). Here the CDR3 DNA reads TGTGCCACCAGCAGACCGGGACAGAACTACGAGCAGTACTTC. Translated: CATSRPGQNYEQYF.

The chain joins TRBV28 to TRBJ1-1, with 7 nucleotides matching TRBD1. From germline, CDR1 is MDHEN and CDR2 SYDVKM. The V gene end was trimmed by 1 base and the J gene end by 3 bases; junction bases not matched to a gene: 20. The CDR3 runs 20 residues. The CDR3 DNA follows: TGTGCCAGCAGTTTATCCCCCCCACAGGGGACGGTTCTAGGGGACACTGAAGCTTTCTTT. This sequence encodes CASSLSPPQGTVLGDTEAFF. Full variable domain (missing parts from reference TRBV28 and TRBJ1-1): DVKVTQSSRYLVKRTGEKVFLECVQDMDHENMFWYRQDPGLGLRLIYFSYDVKMKEKGDIPEGYSVSREKKERFSLILESASTNQTSMYLCASSLSPPQGTVLGDTEAFFGQGTRLTVV.

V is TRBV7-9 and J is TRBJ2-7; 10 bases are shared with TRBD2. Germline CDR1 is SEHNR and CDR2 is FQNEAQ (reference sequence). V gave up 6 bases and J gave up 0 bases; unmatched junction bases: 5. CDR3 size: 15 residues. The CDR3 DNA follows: TGTGCCAGCAGTCCTACTAGCGGGGTCTCCTACGAGCAGTACTTC. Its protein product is CASSPTSGVSYEQYF.

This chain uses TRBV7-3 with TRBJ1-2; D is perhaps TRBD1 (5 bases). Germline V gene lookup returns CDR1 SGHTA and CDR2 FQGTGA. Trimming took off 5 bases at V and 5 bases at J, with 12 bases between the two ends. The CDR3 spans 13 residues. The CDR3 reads CASSLGPEYGYTF. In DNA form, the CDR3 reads TGTGCCAGCAGCCTGGGACCGGAGTATGGCTACACCTTC.

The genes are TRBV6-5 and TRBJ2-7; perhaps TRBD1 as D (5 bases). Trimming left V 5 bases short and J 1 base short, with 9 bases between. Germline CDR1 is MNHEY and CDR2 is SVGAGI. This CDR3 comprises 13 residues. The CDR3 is CASSVRQSYEQYF. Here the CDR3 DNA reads TGTGCCAGCAGTGTAAGACAGTCCTACGAGCAGTACTTC.

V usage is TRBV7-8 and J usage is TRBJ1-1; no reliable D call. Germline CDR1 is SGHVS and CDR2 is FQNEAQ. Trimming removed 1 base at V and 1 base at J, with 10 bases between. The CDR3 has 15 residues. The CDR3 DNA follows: TGTGCCAGCAGCTTAGTACGCGCGGGGAACACTGAAGCTTTCTTT. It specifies CASSLVRAGNTEAFF.

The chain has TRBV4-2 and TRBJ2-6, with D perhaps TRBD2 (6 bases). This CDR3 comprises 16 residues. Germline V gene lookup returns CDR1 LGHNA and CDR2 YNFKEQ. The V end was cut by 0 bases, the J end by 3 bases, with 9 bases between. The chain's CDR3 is CASSQEVGGGANVLTF. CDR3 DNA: TGTGCCAGCAGCCAAGAGGTCGGGGGTGGGGCCAACGTCCTGACTTTC.

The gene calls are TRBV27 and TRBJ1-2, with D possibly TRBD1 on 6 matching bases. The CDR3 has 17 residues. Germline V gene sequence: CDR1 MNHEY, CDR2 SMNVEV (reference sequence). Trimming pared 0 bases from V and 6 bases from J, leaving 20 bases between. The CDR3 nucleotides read TGTGCCAGCAGTTTATCGTGGACAGCGGATTGGTACCATGGCTACACCTTC. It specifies CASSLSWTADWYHGYTF.

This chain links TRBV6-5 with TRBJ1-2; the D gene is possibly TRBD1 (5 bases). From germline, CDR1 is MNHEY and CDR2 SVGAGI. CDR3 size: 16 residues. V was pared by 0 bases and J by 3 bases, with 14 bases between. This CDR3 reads CASSYSSQGQHYGYTF. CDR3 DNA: TGTGCCAGCAGTTACTCATCGCAGGGTCAGCACTATGGCTACACCTTC.

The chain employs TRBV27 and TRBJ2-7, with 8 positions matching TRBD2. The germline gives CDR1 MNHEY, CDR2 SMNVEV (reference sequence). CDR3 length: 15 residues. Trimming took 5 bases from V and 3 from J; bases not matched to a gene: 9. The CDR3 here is CASSASRLAIYEQYF. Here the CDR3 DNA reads TGTGCCAGCAGTGCCTCAAGACTAGCGATCTACGAGCAGTACTTC.

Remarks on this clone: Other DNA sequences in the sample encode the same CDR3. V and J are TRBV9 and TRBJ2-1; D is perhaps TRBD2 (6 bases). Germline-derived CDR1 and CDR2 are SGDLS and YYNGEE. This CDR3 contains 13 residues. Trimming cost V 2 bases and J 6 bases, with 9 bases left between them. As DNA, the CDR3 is TGTGCCAGCAGCGTTGGGGGGACCAATGAGCAGTTCTTC. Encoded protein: CASSVGGTNEQFF. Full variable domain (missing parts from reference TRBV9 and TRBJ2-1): DSGVTQTPKHLITATGQRVTLRCSPRSGDLSVYWYQQSLDQGLQFLIQYYNGEERAKGNILERFSAQQFPDLHSELNLSSLELGDSALYFCASSVGGTNEQFFGPGTRLTVL.

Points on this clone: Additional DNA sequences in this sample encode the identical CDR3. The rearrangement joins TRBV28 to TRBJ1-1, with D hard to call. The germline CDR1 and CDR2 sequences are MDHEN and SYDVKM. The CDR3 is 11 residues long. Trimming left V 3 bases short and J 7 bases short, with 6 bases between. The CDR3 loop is CASSFRVEAFF. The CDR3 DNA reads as TGTGCCAGCAGTTTCCGGGTTGAAGCTTTCTTT.

The CDR3 nucleotides are TGTGCCAGCAGCCTAGCGGGGATTGGGGATGGCTACACCTTC. Residues: CASSLAGIGDGYTF. The chain links TRBV28 to TRBJ1-2; D not certain. Germline CDR1 reads MDHEN; CDR2 reads SYDVKM. V dropped 6 bases and J dropped 6 bases, with 17 bases sitting between them. The CDR3 runs to 14 residues.

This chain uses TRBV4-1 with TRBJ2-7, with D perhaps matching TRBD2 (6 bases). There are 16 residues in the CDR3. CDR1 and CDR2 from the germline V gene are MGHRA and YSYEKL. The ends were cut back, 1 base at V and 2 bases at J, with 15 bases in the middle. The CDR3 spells CASSQGFGEETYEQYF. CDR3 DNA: TGCGCCAGCAGCCAAGGGTTCGGGGAGGAAACCTACGAGCAGTACTTC.

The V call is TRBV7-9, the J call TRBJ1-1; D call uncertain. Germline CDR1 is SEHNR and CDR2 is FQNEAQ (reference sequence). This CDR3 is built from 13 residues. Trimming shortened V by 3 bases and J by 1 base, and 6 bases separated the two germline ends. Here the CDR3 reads CASSFWENTEAFF. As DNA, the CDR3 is TGTGCCAGCAGCTTCTGGGAGAACACTGAAGCTTTCTTT.

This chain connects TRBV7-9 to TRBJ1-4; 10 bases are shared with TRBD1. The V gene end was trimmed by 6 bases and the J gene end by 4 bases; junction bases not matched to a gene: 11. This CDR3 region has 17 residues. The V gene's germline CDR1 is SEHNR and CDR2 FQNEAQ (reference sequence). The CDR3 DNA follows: TGTGCCAGCAGTTCAGTACCCGACAGGGGGCGTAATGAAAAACTGTTTTTT. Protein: CASSSVPDRGRNEKLFF. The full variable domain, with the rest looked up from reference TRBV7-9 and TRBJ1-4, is DTGVSQNPRHKITKRGQNVTFRCDPISEHNRLYWYRQTLGQGPEFLTYFQNEAQLEKSRLLSDRFSAERPKGSFSTLEIQRTEQGDSAMYLCASSSVPDRGRNEKLFFGSGTQLSVL.

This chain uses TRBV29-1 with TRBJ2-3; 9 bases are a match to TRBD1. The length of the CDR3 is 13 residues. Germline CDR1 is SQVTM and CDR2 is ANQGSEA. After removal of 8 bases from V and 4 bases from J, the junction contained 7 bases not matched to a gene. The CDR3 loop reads CSLDRGFSDTQYF. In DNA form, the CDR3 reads TGCAGCCTGGACAGGGGATTTTCAGATACGCAGTATTTT.

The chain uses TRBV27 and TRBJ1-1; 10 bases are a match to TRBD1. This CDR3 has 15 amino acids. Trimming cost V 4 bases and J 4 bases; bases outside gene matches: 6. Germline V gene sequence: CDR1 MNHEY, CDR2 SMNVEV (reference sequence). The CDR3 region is CASSSRDRGTTEAFF. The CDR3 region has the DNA TGTGCCAGCAGTTCCAGGGACAGGGGTACCACTGAAGCTTTCTTT.

The CDR3 loop is CASSLRLGETQYF. The CDR3 region has the DNA TGTGCCAGCAGCTTGCGACTAGGGGAGACCCAGTACTTC. The chain links TRBV5-6 to TRBJ2-5, with D perhaps TRBD2 (6 bases). Germline CDR1 reads SGHDT; CDR2 reads YYEEEE. V lost 1 base, J lost 5 bases, and 9 bases lay in between. The CDR3 has 13 amino acids.

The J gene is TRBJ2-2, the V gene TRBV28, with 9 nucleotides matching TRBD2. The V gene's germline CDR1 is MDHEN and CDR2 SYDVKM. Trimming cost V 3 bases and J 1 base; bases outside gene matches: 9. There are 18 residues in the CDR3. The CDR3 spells CASSLGVAGAENTGELFF. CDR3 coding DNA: TGTGCCAGCAGTTTGGGAGTAGCGGGAGCCGAGAACACCGGGGAGCTGTTTTTT.

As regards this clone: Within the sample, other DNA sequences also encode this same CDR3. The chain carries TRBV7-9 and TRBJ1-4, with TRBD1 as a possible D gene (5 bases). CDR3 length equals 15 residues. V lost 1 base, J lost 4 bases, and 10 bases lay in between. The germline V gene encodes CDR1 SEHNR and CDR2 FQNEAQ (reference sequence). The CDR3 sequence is CASSLGQGLNEKLFF. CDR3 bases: TGTGCCAGCAGCTTAGGTCAGGGACTTAATGAAAAACTGTTTTTT.

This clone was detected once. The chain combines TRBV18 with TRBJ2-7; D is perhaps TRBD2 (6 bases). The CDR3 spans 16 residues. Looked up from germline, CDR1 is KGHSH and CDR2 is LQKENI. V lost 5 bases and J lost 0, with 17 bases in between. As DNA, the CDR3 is TGTGCCAGCTCAAATCTTGCCGGGACTTCCTCCTACGAGCAGTACTTC. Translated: CASSNLAGTSSYEQYF.

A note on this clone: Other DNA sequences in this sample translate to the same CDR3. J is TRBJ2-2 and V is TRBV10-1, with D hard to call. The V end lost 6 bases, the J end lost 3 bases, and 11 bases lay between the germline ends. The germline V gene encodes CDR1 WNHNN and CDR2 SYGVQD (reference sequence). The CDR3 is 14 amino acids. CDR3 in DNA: TGCGCCAGCAGAAAAGACGGGTACACCGGGGAGCTGTTTTTT. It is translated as CASRKDGYTGELFF.

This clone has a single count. The CDR3 loop is CASSYGAGSSYNEQFF. The CDR3, as DNA: TGTGCCAGCAGTTATGGGGCTGGGAGCTCCTACAATGAGCAGTTCTTC. The chain recombines TRBV27 with TRBJ2-1; D possibly matches TRBD1 or TRBD2 (5 bases each). The CDR3 extends over 16 amino acids. Germline loops: CDR1 MNHEY, CDR2 SMNVEV (reference sequence). Trimming stripped 4 bases from V and 0 bases from J, with 13 bases between.

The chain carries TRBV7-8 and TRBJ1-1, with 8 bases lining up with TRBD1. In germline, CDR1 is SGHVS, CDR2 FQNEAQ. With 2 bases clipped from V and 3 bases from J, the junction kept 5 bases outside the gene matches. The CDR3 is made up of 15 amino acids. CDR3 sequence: CASSLNRGLDTEAFF. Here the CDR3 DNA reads TGTGCCAGCAGCTTAAACAGGGGGTTGGACACTGAAGCTTTCTTT.

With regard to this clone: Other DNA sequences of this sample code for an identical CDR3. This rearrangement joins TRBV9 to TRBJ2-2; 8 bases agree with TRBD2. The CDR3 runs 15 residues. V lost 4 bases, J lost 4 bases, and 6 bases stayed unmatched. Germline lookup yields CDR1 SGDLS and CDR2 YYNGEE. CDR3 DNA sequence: TGTGCCAGCAGCTTCAGCGGGAGAGGCACCGGGGAGCTGTTTTTT. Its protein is CASSFSGRGTGELFF.